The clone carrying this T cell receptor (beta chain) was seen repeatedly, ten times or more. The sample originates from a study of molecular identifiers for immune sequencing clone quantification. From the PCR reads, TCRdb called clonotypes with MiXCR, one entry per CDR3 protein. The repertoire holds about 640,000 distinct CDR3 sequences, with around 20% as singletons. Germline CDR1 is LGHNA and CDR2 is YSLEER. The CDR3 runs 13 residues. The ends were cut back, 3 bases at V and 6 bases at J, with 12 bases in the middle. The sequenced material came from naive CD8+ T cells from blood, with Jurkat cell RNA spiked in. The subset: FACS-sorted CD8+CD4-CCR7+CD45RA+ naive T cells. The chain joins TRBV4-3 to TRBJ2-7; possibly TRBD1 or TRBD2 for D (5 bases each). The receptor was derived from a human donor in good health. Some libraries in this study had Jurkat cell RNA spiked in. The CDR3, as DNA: TGCGCCAGCAGCCACCGTGGGGCGGGCGAGCAGTACTTC. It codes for CASSHRGAGEQYF.